One and the same sample provided the 5 T cell receptor beta chains below, sequenced in a study of vaccination and CD4 T cells after COVID-19. Which antigens these TCRs recognize remains unknown. Regarding treatment: approximately 9-day PBMC culture with coronavirus spike peptide pools or control peptides (ViraFEST assay). Cultured CD4+ T-cell DNA underwent Oncomine TCR Beta short-read sequencing. One entry per CDR3 protein, called by TCRdb with MiXCR from the PCR reads. Of approximately 12,000 distinct CDR3 sequences detected, approximately 61% appear once; the ten largest clones hold approximately 9%. The sample was CD4+ T cells from blood, cultured in vitro. The receptors originated from a human donor who had recovered from COVID-19.

By share of the sample, this clonotype is medium-sized (0.01 to 0.1%). The chain uses TRBV7-9 and TRBJ1-2; the match to TRBD1 covers 10 bases. The CDR3 length is 13 residues. Germline loops: CDR1 SEHNR, CDR2 FQNEAQ (reference sequence). With 5 bases clipped from V and 8 bases from J, the junction kept 5 bases outside the gene matches. The DNA for the CDR3 is TGTGCCAGCAGCCGGACAGGGGGACTCGGCTACACCTTC. It translates to CASSRTGGLGYTF.

The chain is built from TRBV11-2 and TRBJ1-5; the D is unclear. The CDR3 length is 15 residues. CDR1 and CDR2 (germline): SGHAT, FQNNGV. V shed 1 base and J shed 0 bases, with 7 bases lying between them. The CDR3 sequence: CASSLAGSSNQPQHF. The CDR3 coding sequence is TGTGCCAGCAGCTTAGCTGGGAGTAGCAATCAGCCCCAGCATTTT.

The chain combines TRBV7-9 with TRBJ2-5, with TRBD2 matching 10 bases. Trimming at V came to 1 base and at J to 5 bases, leaving 7 bases not matched to a gene. This CDR3 is 16 amino acids long. The germline gives CDR1 SEHNR, CDR2 FQNEAQ (reference sequence). For the CDR3, the DNA is TGTGCCAGCAGCTTAGTGTGGACTAGCGGAGGGGAGACCCAGTACTTC. Its translation: CASSLVWTSGGETQYF.

J is TRBJ1-4 and V is TRBV21-1. TRBV21-1 is a recognized pseudogene. CDR3 length: 12 amino acids. In DNA form, the CDR3 reads TGTGCCAGCAGCCAATTCACACAAAAACTGTTTTTT. Its protein product is CASSQFTQKLFF.

The chain combines TRBV4-2 with TRBJ2-3, with unresolved D. The germline CDR1 and CDR2 sequences are LGHNA and YNFKEQ. The ends were cut back, 0 bases at V and 7 bases at J, with 8 bases in the middle. The CDR3 sequence is 13 residues long. The CDR3 loop reads CASSQELTYTQYF. The CDR3, as DNA: TGTGCCAGCAGCCAAGAATTAACTTATACGCAGTATTTT.